The T cell receptor beta chain under discussion was sequenced for a study of blood T cell repertoires in COVID-19. Overall study: COVID-19 samples from acute and convalescent phases originated in the United States, Italy and Spain.

Germline V gives CDR1 SEHNR, CDR2 FQNEAQ (reference sequence). The CDR3 consists of 13 residues. Trimming removed 5 bases from V and 6 bases from J, with 13 bases in between. In the original workflow: How many nucleated cells were present was estimated from reference gene primer amplification. The table came from immunoSEQ multiplex PCR; TCRdb's copy has only in-frame clones and leaves some out. That table gives V, J and clone size, and the DNA gave D and trimming. The data contain roughly 300,000 clones, roughly 91% of them singletons. This rearrangement joins TRBV7-9 to TRBJ1-2; D may be TRBD1 (6 bases). The TCR originated in a woman aged 30 to 39 with COVID-19, enrolled during active disease. The source material was peripheral blood. The CDR3 region is CASSPSQGHGYTF. CDR3 coding DNA: TGTGCCAGCAGCCCCTCCCAGGGGCATGGCTACACCTTC.